This T cell receptor beta chain originates from a study of T cells expressing NK-cell markers. Study-level information: Cells sorted as CD3+CD56+NKG2C+, CD3+CD56+NKG2C- and CD3+CD56-NKG2C+ T cells supplied the TCR beta repertoires. There were seven HCMV-seropositive donors and one seronegative donor among the eight sequenced.

Germline CDR1 and CDR2: ENHRY and SYGVKD. The CDR3 is made up of 11 amino acids. TCR beta libraries carry UMIs added by 5'RACE template switching. Each CDR3 protein gets one entry in TCRdb, which reprocessed the 5' RACE reads and gives no DNA. The sample shows 200,000 to 300,000 distinct CDR3 sequences, and about 0.39% sits with its ten largest clones. With respect to this clonotype: The antigen is unknown.

Study outcomes and limitations: It is unclear if expanded NKG2C-expressing clones target HCMV antigens.

The rearrangement uses TRBV10-3 and TRBJ1-1; TCRdb's D gene call, TRBD1, goes unchecked for lack of DNA. Input material: blood T cells: a sorted CD56 or NKG2C T cell subset, CD4+ or CD8+ T cells, or bulk PBMC T cells (not recorded which). The TCR originated in a man younger than 35 in good health. CDR3: CAIRATDEAFF.